Below are 8 T cell receptor beta chains sequenced from a single sample in a study of post-analysis software for immune sequencing data (dated by TCRdb to between 2015 and 2017). What the work shows at the level of the full study, not this receptor alone: Significantly higher frequencies in patients than in controls were found for about five TRBV segments, including TRBV5-6, TRBV5-1 and TRBV20-1.

The receptor library was made with PCR. TCRdb lists the instrument as Illumina HiSeq 2500. To reduce PCR and sequencing biases, unique molecular identifiers were incorporated into the TCR beta cDNA libraries. Through fastp at Q25 and MiXCR, TCRdb rebuilt clones from the public reads, retaining in-frame beta chains. When rows share a CDR3 protein, they turn into one entry using the most common DNA and genes. For this sample there are roughly 580,000 distinct CDR3 sequences; around 40% appear just once. The ten largest make up over 1.5% of the sample. Their target antigens are unknown. Sequencing was carried out using blood. The receptors here all came from a girl aged 10 to 17 with multiple sclerosis.

This clonotype has at least ten counts. The chain is built from TRBV12-3 or TRBV12-4 and TRBJ1-2; D not resolved. V was trimmed by 6 bases and J by 0 bases, leaving 8 bases between them. The CDR3 has 13 amino acids. The CDR3 coding sequence is TGTGCCAGCAGCTTCGGGGCTAACTATGGCTACACCTTC. Encoded protein: CASSFGANYGYTF.

This clonotype was detected only a few times. The rearrangement joins TRBV19 to TRBJ2-1, with 11 bases aligning to TRBD2. This CDR3 has 13 residues. Germline values: CDR1 LNHDA, CDR2 SQIVND (reference sequence). The V gene end was trimmed by 6 bases and the J gene end by 6 bases; junction bases not matched to a gene: 1. CDR3 in DNA: TGTGCCAGTAGAACTAGCGGGGGCAATGAGCAGTTCTTC. Translating it yields CASRTSGGNEQFF.

This chain joins TRBV12-3 or TRBV12-4 and TRBJ2-5; the D is unclear. V was shortened by 6 bases and J by 11 bases, with 16 bases between the two germline ends. The CDR3 is made up of 12 amino acids. CDR3 bases: TGTGCCAGCAGCTCCCAGTTGCTACGACAGTACTTC. Encoded protein: CASSSQLLRQYF.

This clonotype was found a few times. J is TRBJ2-5 and V is TRBV5-1; 8 nucleotides line up with TRBD1. V trimming: 0 bases; J trimming: 3 bases; junction bases outside the gene matches: 7. The germline V gene encodes CDR1 SGHRS and CDR2 YFSETQ. This CDR3 spans 16 amino acids. CDR3 in DNA: TGCGCCAGCAGCTTGGGATCGCAGGGGGCAGAAGAGACCCAGTACTTC. Amino acid sequence: CASSLGSQGAEETQYF.

This chain connects TRBV18 to TRBJ1-1; D uncertain. This CDR3 has 13 residues. The V and J ends lost 3 bases and 1 base respectively, with 6 bases between them. Germline V gives CDR1 KGHSH, CDR2 LQKENI. The CDR3 sequence: CASSPVGNTEAFF. CDR3 DNA sequence: TGTGCCAGCTCACCGGTGGGGAACACTGAAGCTTTCTTT.

This clonotype occurred a few times. Here the CDR3 reads CSVEDRSGNYGYTF. In nucleotides, the CDR3 is TGCAGCGTTGAAGATAGGTCGGGGAACTATGGCTACACCTTC. V gene TRBV29-1 combines with J gene TRBJ1-2; D gene uncertain. The CDR3 length is 14 residues. Germline values: CDR1 SQVTM, CDR2 ANQGSEA. Trimming shortened V by 0 bases and J by 2 bases, and 10 bases separated the two germline ends.

The table lists this clonotype with a few counts. The chain carries TRBV27 and TRBJ2-3; TRBD2 agrees at 7 bases. This CDR3 has 14 residues. Per germline, CDR1 MNHEY and CDR2 SMNVEV (reference sequence). Trimming took 6 bases from V and 1 from J; bases not matched to a gene: 4. The CDR3 loop is CASRLAVGTDTQYF. Here the CDR3 DNA reads TGTGCCAGCAGGCTAGCGGTGGGCACAGATACGCAGTATTTT.

This clonotype turned up a few times. The CDR3 loop is CASSFYSGETQYF. The CDR3, as DNA: TGTGCCAGCAGTTTTTATAGCGGGGAGACCCAGTACTTC. The rearrangement links TRBV12-3 or TRBV12-4 to TRBJ2-5, with 7 bases that match TRBD2. This CDR3 has 13 residues. The trim removed 3 bases at V and 5 bases at J, leaving 3 bases unmatched.